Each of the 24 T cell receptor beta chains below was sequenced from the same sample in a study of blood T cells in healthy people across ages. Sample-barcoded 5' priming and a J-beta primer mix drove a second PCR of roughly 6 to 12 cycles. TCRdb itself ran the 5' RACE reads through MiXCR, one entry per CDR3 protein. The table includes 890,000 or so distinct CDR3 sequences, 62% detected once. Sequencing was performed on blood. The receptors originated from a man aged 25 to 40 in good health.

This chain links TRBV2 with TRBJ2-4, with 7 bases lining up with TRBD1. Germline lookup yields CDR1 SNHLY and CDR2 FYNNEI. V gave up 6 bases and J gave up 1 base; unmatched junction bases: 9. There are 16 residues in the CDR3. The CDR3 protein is CASRATGVAAKNIQYF. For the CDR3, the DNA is TGTGCCAGCAGAGCTACAGGGGTGGCGGCCAAAAACATTCAGTACTTC. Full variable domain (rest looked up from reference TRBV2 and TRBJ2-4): EPEVTQTPSHQVTQMGQEVILRCVPISNHLYFYWYRQILGQKVEFLVSFYNNEISEKSEIFDDQFSVERPDGSNFTLKIRSTKLEDSAMYFCASRATGVAAKNIQYFGAGTRLSVL.

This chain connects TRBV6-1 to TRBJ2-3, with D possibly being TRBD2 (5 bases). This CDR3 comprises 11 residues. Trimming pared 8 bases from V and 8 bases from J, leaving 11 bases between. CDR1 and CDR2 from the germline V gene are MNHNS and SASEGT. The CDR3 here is CASGGIGTQYF. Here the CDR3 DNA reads TGTGCCAGCGGAGGTATCGGTACGCAGTATTTT.

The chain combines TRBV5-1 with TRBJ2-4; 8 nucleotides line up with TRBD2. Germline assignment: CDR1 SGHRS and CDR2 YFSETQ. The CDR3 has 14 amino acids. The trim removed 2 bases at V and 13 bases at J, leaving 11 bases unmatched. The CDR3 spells CASSFGGRSYGQYF. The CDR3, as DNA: TGCGCCAGCAGCTTCGGCGGGAGGTCCTACGGGCAGTACTTC.

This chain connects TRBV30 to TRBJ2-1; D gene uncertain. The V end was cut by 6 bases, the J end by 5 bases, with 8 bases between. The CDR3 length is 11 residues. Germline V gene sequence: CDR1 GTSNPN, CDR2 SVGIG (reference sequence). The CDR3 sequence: CACYRDNEQFF. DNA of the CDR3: TGTGCCTGTTACCGGGACAATGAGCAGTTCTTC.

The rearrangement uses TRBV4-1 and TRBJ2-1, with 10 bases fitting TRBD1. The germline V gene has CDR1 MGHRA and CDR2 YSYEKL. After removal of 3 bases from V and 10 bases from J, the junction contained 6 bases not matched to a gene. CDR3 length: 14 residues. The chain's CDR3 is CASSHRQGAGEQFF. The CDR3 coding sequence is TGCGCCAGCAGCCATCGACAGGGGGCTGGGGAGCAGTTCTTC.

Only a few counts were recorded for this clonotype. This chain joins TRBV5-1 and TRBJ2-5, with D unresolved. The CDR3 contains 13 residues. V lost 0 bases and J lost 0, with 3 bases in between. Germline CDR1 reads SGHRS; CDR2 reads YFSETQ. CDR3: CASSLANQETQYF. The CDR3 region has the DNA TGCGCCAGCAGCTTGGCAAACCAAGAGACCCAGTACTTC.

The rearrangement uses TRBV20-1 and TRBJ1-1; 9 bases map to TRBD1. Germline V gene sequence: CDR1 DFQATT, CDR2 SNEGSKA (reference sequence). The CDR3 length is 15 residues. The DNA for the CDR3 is TGCAGCTTCGCCGGGACAGGGTTCAGGAACACTGAAGCTTTCTTT. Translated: CSFAGTGFRNTEAFF.

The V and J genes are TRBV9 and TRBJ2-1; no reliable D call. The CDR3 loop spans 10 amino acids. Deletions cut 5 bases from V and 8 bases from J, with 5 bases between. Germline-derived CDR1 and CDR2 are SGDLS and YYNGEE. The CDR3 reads CASSGDEQFF. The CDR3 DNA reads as TGTGCCAGCAGTGGCGATGAGCAGTTCTTC.

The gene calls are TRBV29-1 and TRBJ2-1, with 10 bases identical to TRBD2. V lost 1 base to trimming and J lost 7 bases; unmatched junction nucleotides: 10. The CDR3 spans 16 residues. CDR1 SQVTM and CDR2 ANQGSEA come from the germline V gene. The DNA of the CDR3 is TGCAGCGTTGAAGTTTCCATAAGCGGGAGGGTTAATGAGCAGTTCTTC. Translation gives CSVEVSISGRVNEQFF.

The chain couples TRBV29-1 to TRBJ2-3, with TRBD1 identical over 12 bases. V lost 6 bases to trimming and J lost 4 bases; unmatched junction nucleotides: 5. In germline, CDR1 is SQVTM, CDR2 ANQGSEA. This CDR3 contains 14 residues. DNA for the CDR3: TGCAGCGTCCGCGGGACAGGGGGCGCAGATACGCAGTATTTT. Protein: CSVRGTGGADTQYF.

The CDR3 DNA reads TGTGCCAGCAGCCGTTCAGGGTCTCGATCACCCCTCCACTTT. This gives the protein CASSRSGSRSPLHF. This chain connects TRBV14 to TRBJ1-6; D perhaps matches TRBD1 (5 bases). Trimming removed 4 bases at V and 10 bases at J, with 14 bases between. This CDR3 contains 14 residues. Germline V gene lookup returns CDR1 SGHDN and CDR2 FVKESK.

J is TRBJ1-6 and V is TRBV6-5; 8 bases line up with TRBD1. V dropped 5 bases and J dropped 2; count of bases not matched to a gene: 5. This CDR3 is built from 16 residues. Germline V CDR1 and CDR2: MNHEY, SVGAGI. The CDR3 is CASSRDRGTYNSPLHF. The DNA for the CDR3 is TGTGCCAGCAGTCGAGACAGGGGAACCTATAATTCACCCCTCCACTTT.

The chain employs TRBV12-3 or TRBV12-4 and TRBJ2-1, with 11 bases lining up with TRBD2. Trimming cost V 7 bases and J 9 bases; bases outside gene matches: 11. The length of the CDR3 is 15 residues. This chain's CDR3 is CASTISGGAIGEQFF. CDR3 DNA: TGTGCCAGCACCATTAGCGGGGGGGCGATCGGTGAGCAGTTCTTC.

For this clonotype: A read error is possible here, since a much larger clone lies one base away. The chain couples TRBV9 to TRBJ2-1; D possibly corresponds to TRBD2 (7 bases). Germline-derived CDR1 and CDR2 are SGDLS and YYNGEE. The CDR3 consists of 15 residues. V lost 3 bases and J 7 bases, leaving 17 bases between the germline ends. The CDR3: CASSEGVAGTNEQFF. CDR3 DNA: TGTGCCAGCAGCGAGGGGGTAGCGGGCACAAATGAGCAGTTCTTC.

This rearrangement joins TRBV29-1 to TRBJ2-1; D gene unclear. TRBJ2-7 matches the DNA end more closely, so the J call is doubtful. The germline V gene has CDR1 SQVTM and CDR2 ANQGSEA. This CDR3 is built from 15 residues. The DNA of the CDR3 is TGCAGCGTTGAAGGTTTAGGAAACTCCTACAATGAGCAGTACTTC. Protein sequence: CSVEGLGNSYNEQYF.

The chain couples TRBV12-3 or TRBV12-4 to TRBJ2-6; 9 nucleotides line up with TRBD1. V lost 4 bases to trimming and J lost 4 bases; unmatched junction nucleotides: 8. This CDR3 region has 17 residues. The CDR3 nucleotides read TGTGCCAGCAGTTCCGGGACAGGGCGATTGGGGGCCAACGTCCTGACTTTC. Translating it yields CASSSGTGRLGANVLTF.

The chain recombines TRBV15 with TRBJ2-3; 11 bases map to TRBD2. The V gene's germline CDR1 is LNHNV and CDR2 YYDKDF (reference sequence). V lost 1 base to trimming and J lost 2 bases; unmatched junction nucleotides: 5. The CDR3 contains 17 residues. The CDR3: CATSRAFSGGDTDTQYF. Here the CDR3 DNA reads TGTGCCACCAGCAGAGCCTTTAGCGGGGGGGACACAGATACGCAGTATTTT. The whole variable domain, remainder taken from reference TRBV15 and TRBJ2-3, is DAMVIQNPRYQVTQFGKPVTLSCSQTLNHNVMYWYQQKSSQAPKLLFHYYDKDFNNEADTPDNFQSRRPNTSFCFLDIRSPGLGDTAMYLCATSRAFSGGDTDTQYFGPGTRLTVL.

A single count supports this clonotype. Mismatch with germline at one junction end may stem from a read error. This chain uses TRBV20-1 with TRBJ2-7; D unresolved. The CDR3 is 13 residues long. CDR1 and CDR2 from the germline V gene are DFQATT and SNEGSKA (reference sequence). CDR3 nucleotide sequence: TGCGGTGCCGGGCACCAGGTAGACTACGAGCAGTACTTC. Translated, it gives CGAGHQVDYEQYF.

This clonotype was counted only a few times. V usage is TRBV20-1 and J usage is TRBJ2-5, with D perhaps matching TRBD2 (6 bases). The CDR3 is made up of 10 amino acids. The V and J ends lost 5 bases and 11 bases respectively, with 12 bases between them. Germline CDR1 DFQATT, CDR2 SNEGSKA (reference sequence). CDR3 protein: CSAVGEEQYF. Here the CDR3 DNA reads TGCAGTGCTGTTGGGGAGGAGCAGTACTTC.

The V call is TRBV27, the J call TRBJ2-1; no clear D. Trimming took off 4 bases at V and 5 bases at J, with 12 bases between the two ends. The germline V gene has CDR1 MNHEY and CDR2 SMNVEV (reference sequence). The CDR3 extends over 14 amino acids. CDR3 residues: CASSYTGFDNEQFF. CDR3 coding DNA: TGTGCCAGCAGTTATACGGGCTTCGACAATGAGCAGTTCTTC.

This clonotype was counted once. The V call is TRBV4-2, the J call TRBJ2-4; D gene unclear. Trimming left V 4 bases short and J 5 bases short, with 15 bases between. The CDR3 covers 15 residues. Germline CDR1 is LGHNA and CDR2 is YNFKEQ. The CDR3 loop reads CASSRVPVSENIQYF. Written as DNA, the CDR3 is TGTGCCAGCAGCCGAGTACCCGTGTCCGAAAACATTCAGTACTTC.

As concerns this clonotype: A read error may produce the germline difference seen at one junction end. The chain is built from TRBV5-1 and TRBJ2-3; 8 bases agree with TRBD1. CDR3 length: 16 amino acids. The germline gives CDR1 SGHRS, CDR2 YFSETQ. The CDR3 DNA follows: TGCGCCAGCAGCTTGTTACAGGGGGTTAATAGGGATATGCAGTATTTT. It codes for CASSLLQGVNRDMQYF.

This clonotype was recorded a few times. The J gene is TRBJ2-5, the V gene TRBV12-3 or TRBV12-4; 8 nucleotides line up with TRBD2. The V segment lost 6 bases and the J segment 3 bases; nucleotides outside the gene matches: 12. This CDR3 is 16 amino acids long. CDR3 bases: TGTGCCAGCAGCAAAGTTCCGGGGGGGATAGAAGAGACCCAGTACTTC. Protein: CASSKVPGGIEETQYF.

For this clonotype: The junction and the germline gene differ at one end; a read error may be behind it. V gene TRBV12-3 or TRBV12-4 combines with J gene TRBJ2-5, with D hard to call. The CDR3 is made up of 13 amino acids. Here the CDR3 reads CACSLANQETQYF. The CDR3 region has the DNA TGTGCCTGCAGTTTGGCCAACCAAGAGACCCAGTACTTC.